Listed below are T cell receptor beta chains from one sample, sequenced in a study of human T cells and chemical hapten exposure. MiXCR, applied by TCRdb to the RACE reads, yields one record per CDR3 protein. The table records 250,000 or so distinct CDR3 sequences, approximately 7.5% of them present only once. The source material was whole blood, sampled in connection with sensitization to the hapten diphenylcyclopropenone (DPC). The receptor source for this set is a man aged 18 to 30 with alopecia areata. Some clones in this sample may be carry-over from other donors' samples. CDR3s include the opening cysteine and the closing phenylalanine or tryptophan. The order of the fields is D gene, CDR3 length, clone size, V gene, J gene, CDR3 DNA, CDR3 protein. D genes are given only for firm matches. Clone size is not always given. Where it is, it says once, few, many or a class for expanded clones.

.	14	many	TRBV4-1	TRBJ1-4	TGCGCCAGCAGCCAAGATGGCAGGGGTGAAAAACTGTTTTTT	CASSQDGRGEKLFF
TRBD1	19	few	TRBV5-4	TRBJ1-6	TGTGCCAGCAGCCCTCGTGGCCAGGGGGCAAGCTCCTATAATTCACCCCTCCACTTT	CASSPRGQGASSYNSPLHF
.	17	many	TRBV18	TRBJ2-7	TGTGCCAGCTCACCCGACAGACAGAGCTACTTTTCCTACGAGCAGTACTTC	CASSPDRQSYFSYEQYF
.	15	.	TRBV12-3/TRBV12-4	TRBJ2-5	TGTGCCAGCAGTTTGCGGGGTAGCAGTCGAGAGACCCAGTACTTC	CASSLRGSSRETQYF
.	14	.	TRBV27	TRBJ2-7	TGTGCCAGTAGTGCCCAGACAGGTTGGGGCGAGCAGTACTTC	CASSAQTGWGEQYF
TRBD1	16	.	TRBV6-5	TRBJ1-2	TGTGCCAGCAGTTACGGGGAGAGGGACAGCCTCTATGGCTACACCTTC	CASSYGERDSLYGYTF
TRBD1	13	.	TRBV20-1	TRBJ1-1	TGCAGTGCTTCGGACAGGGGGGACACTGAAGCTTTCTTT	CSASDRGDTEAFF
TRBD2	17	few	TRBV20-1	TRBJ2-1	TGCAGTGCTAGAGTACTAGCGGGTACCCTTTCCTACAATGAGCAGTTCTTC	CSARVLAGTLSYNEQFF
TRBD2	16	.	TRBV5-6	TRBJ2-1	TGTGCCAGCAGCCTAGCGGGACCCTTCGGGGACAATGAGCAGTTCTTC	CASSLAGPFGDNEQFF
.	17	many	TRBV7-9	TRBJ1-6	TGTGCCAGCAGCTTAGTGGGGGACTTAACCCTCAATTCACCCCTCCACTTT	CASSLVGDLTLNSPLHF
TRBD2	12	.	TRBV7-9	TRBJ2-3	TGTGCCAGCGGGGGGGACACAGATACGCAGTATTTT	CASGGDTDTQYF
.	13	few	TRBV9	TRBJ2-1	TGTGCCAGCAGCGTAGACACCACAAATGAGCAGTTCTTC	CASSVDTTNEQFF
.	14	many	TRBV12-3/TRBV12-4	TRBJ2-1	TGTGCCAGCAGTTTTTCGCGCACCAACAATGAGCAGTTCTTC	CASSFSRTNNEQFF
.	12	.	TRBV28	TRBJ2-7	TGTGCCAGCAGTATCAAAGGGTACGAGCAGTACTTC	CASSIKGYEQYF
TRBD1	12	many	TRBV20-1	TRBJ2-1	TGCAGTGCTGAGGGACAGGGCAATGAGCAGTTCTTC	CSAEGQGNEQFF
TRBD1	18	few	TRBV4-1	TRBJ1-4	TGCGCCAGCAGCTTCCGACAGGGGATATTTGCCGATCCTGAAAAACTGTTTTTT	CASSFRQGIFADPEKLFF
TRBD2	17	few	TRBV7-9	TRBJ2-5	TGTGCCAGCAGCTTAGCGTTCTCAGCGGGGCCTCAAGAGACCCAGTACTTC	CASSLAFSAGPQETQYF
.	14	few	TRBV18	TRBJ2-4	TGTGCCAGCTCACCAGGACGGGGCAAAAACATTCAGTACTTC	CASSPGRGKNIQYF
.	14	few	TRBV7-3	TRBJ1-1	TGTGCCAGCAGCTCCCGCAGACCGGACCCTGAAGCTTTCTTT	CASSSRRPDPEAFF
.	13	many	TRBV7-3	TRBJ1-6	TGTGCCAGCAGCTTAACGATGGGGGAACCCCTCCACTTT	CASSLTMGEPLHF
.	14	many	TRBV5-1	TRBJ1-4	TGCGCCAGCAGCTCAACCGGACTGAATGAAAAACTGTTTTTT	CASSSTGLNEKLFF
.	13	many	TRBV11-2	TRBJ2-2	TGTGCCAGCAGCTTGGTGAACACCGGGGAGCTGTTTTTT	CASSLVNTGELFF
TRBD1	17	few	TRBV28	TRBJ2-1	TGTGCCAGCAGCTTCCTTTATCGACAGGGGGTAGAGAATGAGCAGTTCTTC	CASSFLYRQGVENEQFF
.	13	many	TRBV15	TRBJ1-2	TGTGCCACCAGCCCCAGGACCGTCTATGGCTACACCTTC	CATSPRTVYGYTF
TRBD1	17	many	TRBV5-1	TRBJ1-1	TGCGCCAGCAGGGGGTATGGGACAGGGGAGAGGAACACTGAAGCTTTCTTT	CASRGYGTGERNTEAFF
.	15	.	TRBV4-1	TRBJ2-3	TGCGCCAGCAGCCACGACGGTTCTCTCACAGATACGCAGTATTTT	CASSHDGSLTDTQYF
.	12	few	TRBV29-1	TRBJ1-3	TGCAGCGCAAGGTGGTCTGGAAACACCATATATTTT	CSARWSGNTIYF
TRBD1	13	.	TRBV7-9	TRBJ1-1	TGTGCCAGCAGCTCCCGGGACAGGGGGCAAGCTTTCTTT	CASSSRDRGQAFF
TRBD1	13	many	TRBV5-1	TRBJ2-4	TGCGCCAGCAGCTTGGAGGCCCCGGGACAGAAGTACTTC	CASSLEAPGQKYF
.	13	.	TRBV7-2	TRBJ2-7	TGTGCCAGCAGCTTAAGGCGCAGGGGCGAGCAGTACTTC	CASSLRRRGEQYF
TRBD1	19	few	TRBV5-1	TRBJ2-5	TGCGCCAGCAGCTCGGCCGGACAGGGGCCGCACGCTACCCAAGAGACCCAGTACTTC	CASSSAGQGPHATQETQYF
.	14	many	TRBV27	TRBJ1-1	TGTGCCAGCAGTTTATATGAGGGTTTGGGTGAAGCTTTCTTT	CASSLYEGLGEAFF
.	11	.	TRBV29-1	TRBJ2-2	TGCAGCGTTGGACACACCGGGGAGCTGTTTTTT	CSVGHTGELFF
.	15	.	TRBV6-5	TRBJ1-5	TGTGCCAGCAGTTATAAGGGGCAAGAGGGTCAGCCCCAGCATTTT	CASSYKGQEGQPQHF
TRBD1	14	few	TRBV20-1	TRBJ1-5	TGCAGTGTTCTGAGGGCAGGGGGTAATCAGCCCCAGCATTTT	CSVLRAGGNQPQHF
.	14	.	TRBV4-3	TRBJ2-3	TGCGCCAGCAGCCCCGGGACTGGATCTGATACGCAGTATTTT	CASSPGTGSDTQYF
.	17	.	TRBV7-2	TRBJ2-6	TGTGCCAGCAGCATACGCACTGCGTGGAGCGGGGCCAACGTCCTGACTTTC	CASSIRTAWSGANVLTF
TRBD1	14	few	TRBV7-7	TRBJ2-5	TGTGCCAGCAGCTTTAGCGCAGGGGGAGAGACCCAGTACTTC	CASSFSAGGETQYF
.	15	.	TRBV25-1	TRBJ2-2	TGTGCCAGCAGTGAATTCAAGGGGTACACCGGGGAGCTGTTTTTT	CASSEFKGYTGELFF
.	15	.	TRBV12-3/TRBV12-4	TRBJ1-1	TGTGCCAGCAGTCGAGGCGACAGGCTGAACACTGAAGCTTTCTTT	CASSRGDRLNTEAFF
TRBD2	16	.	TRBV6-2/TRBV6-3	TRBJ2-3	TGTGCCAGCAGTAATGCTAGCGGGATTGCCACAGATACGCAGTATTTT	CASSNASGIATDTQYF
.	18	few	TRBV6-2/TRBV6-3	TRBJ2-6	TGTGCCAGCAGTTACTCGAGCAGGGGTCCCTCTGGGGCCAACGTCCTGACTTTC	CASSYSSRGPSGANVLTF
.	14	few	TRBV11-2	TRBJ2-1	TGTGCCAGCTTAAGACCGGGTATCTACAATGAGCAGTTCTTC	CASLRPGIYNEQFF
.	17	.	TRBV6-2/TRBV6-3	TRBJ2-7	TGTGCCAGCACGAGGGGCTCAGGAGTAGTTTTGTCCTACGAGCAGTACTTC	CASTRGSGVVLSYEQYF
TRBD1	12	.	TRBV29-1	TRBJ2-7	TGCAGCGTAGAGGGACAGGCCTACGAGCAGTACTTC	CSVEGQAYEQYF
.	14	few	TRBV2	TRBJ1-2	TGTGCCAGCAGAGGGACGTCAATGGGCTATGGCTACACCTTC	CASRGTSMGYGYTF
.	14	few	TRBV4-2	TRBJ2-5	TGTGCCAGCAGCCAAGACCCCCTGGAAGAGACCCAGTACTTC	CASSQDPLEETQYF
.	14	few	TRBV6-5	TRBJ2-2	TGTGCCAGCAGATCAGGGATTGTCACCGGGGAGCTGTTTTTT	CASRSGIVTGELFF
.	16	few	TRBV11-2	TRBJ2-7	TGTGCCAGCAGCTTAGTGGGGCCATCAGCGGCCTACGAGCAGTACTTC	CASSLVGPSAAYEQYF
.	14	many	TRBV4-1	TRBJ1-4	TGCGCCAGCAGCCATTGGACAGCAAATGAAAAACTGTTTTTT	CASSHWTANEKLFF
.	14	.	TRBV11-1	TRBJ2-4	TGTGCCAGCAGCTTAGGAGATGCGGGAAACATTCAGTACTTC	CASSLGDAGNIQYF
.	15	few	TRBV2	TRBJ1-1	TGTGCCAGCAGTGTAACAGGGATTCGGGACACTGAAGCTTTCTTT	CASSVTGIRDTEAFF
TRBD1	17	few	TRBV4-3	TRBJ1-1	TGCGCCAGCAGCCAAGGTGGACAGGGGTTTTATGACACTGAAGCTTTCTTT	CASSQGGQGFYDTEAFF
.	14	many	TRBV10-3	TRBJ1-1	TGTGCCATCAGTCCGGGACAAATGAACACTGAAGCTTTCTTT	CAISPGQMNTEAFF
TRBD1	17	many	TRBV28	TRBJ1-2	TGTGCCGGTCTAGGCCGGGACAGGGGTTCGGGTTACTATGGCTACACCTTC	CAGLGRDRGSGYYGYTF
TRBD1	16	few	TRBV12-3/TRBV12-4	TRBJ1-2	TGTGCCAGCAGTCCACAGGGGGCTGCGCTAGCCTATGGCTACACCTTC	CASSPQGAALAYGYTF
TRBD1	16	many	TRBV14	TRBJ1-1	TGTGCCAGCAGCCAAATTGGGGACAGGGGTAGCACTGAAGCTTTCTTT	CASSQIGDRGSTEAFF